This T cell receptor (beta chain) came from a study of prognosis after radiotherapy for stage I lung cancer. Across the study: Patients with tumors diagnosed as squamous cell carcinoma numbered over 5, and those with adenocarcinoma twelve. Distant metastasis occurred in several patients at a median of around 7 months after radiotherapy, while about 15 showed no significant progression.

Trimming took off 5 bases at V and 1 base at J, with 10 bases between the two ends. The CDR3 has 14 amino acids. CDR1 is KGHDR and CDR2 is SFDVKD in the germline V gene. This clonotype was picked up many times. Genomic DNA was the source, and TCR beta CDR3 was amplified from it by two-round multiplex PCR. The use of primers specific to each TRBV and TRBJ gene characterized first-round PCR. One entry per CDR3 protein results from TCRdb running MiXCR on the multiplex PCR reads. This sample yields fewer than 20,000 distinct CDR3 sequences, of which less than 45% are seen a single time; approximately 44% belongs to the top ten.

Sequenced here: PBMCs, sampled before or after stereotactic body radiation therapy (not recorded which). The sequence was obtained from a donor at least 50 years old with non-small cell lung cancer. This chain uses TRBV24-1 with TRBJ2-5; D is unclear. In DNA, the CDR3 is TGTGCCACCAGTGGTGAGGTGGGCCAAGAGACCCAGTACTTC. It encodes CATSGEVGQETQYF.